This T cell receptor beta chain was captured by sequencing in a study of T cells in localized non-small cell lung cancer. The table came from immunoSEQ multiplex PCR; TCRdb's copy has only in-frame clones and leaves some out. Among about 77,000 clones, 85% to 90% were seen once, and the ten largest hold roughly 20%. V lost 0 bases and J lost 1, with 10 bases in between. Looked up from germline, CDR1 is SGHRS and CDR2 is YFSETQ. The CDR3 covers 15 residues. The sequence was obtained from a woman between 35 and 75 years old with stage I squamous cell lung carcinoma. Sequencing used peripheral blood, obtained before any cancer treatment. V usage is TRBV5-1 and J usage is TRBJ1-1, with D unresolved. The CDR3 sequence: CASSLASVPNTEAFF. The CDR3 DNA sequence: TGCGCCAGCAGCTTGGCCTCAGTGCCGAACACTGAAGCTTTCTTT.